What follows are 3 T cell receptor beta chains derived from one specimen sequenced in a study of cytomegalovirus exposure and HLA in healthy donors. The PCR ran on 60 Vbeta and 13 Jbeta primers. This table comes from immunoSEQ multiplex PCR, and its TCRdb copy is limited to in-frame clones, with some not included. Found here are 150,000 to 200,000 clones, roughly 76% of them singletons; the top ten hold about 2%. Source material: PBMCs. Every receptor here comes from a human donor in good health.

In this sample, this clone turned up once. The rearrangement links TRBV19 to TRBJ2-5; 9 bases align to TRBD1. The CDR3 totals 15 residues. Per the germline V gene, CDR1 is LNHDA and CDR2 is SQIVND (reference sequence). J lost 5 bases, V lost 5 bases, and 9 bases had no gene match. This CDR3 reads CASSLGQGSRETQYF. The CDR3 DNA follows: TGTGCCAGTAGTCTCGGACAGGGGAGTCGGGAGACCCAGTACTTC.

V is TRBV5-4 and J is TRBJ1-2; 7 nucleotides agree with TRBD1. The junction had 7 bases not matched to a gene; V was cut back by 4 bases and J by 4 bases. The CDR3 loop spans 14 amino acids. CDR1 and CDR2 from the germline V gene are SGHNT and YYREEE (reference sequence). The chain's CDR3 is CASSLGTAPYGYTF. The CDR3 region has the DNA TGTGCCAGCAGCCTAGGGACAGCTCCCTATGGCTACACCTTC.

The CDR3 coding sequence is TGCGCCAGCAGCCAAGATGGGGGACAGGGACTTAATTCACCCCTCCACTTT. Encoded protein: CASSQDGGQGLNSPLHF. V is TRBV4-3 and J is TRBJ1-6, with 9 positions matching TRBD1. The CDR3 extends over 17 amino acids. Germline V gives CDR1 LGHNA, CDR2 YSLEER. Losses at the gene ends were 0 bases for V and 6 bases for J; bases not matched to a gene: 6.